Listed below are T cell receptor beta chains from one sample, sequenced in a study of OX40 agonist ivuxolimab in advanced cancers. This table comes from immunoSEQ multiplex PCR, and its TCRdb copy is limited to in-frame clones, with some not included. Among over 85,000 clones listed, just under 85% were seen once. Specimen: CD4+ or CD8+ T cells sorted from blood, collected in a trial of the OX40 agonist ivuxolimab. These receptors were collected from an adult with an advanced solid tumor such as melanoma, head and neck, liver or kidney cancer. Both conserved end residues are part of each CDR3. The D gene is left open where the match is weak. Only some rows state a clone size, as once, few, many or a class for expanded clones.

j_call,v_call,clone_size,cdr3_length,d_call,cdr3_nt,cdr3_aa
TRBJ2-7,TRBV4-3,.,18,.,TGCGCCAGCAGCCCCGACAAGCCGAGGACAAGGTTAAGGTACGAGCAGTACTTC,CASSPDKPRTRLRYEQYF
TRBJ2-3,TRBV6-1,.,13,.,TGTGCCAGCAGGGGACTGTTCACAGATACGCAGTATTTT,CASRGLFTDTQYF
TRBJ1-2,TRBV18,.,14,.,TGTGCCAGCTCACCAAGACAGGATTGGGATGGCTACACCTTC,CASSPRQDWDGYTF
TRBJ1-5,TRBV2,.,15,TRBD1,TGTGCCAGCAGCGGACAGGGTACAAGCAATCAGCCCCAGCATTTT,CASSGQGTSNQPQHF
TRBJ2-3,TRBV29-1,many,13,.,TGCAGCGTCGCTCGGTTAAGCACAGATACGCAGTATTTT,CSVARLSTDTQYF
TRBJ1-1,TRBV2,.,13,.,TGTGCCAGCTGCGGTAAGGGGTACACTGAAGCTTTCTTT,CASCGKGYTEAFF
TRBJ2-3,TRBV7-2,.,13,TRBD1,TGTGCCAGCGAACAGGGGGCCACAGATACGCAGTATTTT,CASEQGATDTQYF
TRBJ1-6,TRBV7-9,.,12,.,TGTGCCAGCAGCTTCGGGAATTCACCCCTCCACTTT,CASSFGNSPLHF
TRBJ1-1,TRBV19,.,17,.,TGTGCCAGTAGTATCCGTCCCGGAGGCAGTTGGGGCACTGAAGCTTTCTTT,CASSIRPGGSWGTEAFF
TRBJ2-3,TRBV7-2,.,14,.,TGTGCCAGCAGCTTAGGGGGGGCCACAGATACGCAGTATTTT,CASSLGGATDTQYF
TRBJ2-5,TRBV5-1,.,16,TRBD1,TGCGCCAGCAGCAAGTCCGCGACAGGGGGCGGAGAGACCCAGTACTTC,CASSKSATGGGETQYF
TRBJ2-1,TRBV2,.,16,TRBD2,TGTGCCAGCAACTTGCCCCTAGCGGGGGCCCTCAATGAGCAGTTCTTC,CASNLPLAGALNEQFF
TRBJ2-7,TRBV2,.,12,.,TGTGCCAGCAGTGGGGGAGTGTGGGAGCAGTACTTC,CASSGGVWEQYF
TRBJ2-7,TRBV7-3,.,15,.,TGTGCCAGCAGCTTAATGGCCGGGAATGGTTACGAGCAGTACTTC,CASSLMAGNGYEQYF
TRBJ2-7,TRBV27,.,15,.,TGTGCCAGCAGTTCCCAAGAAGACCACTCCTACGAGCAGTACTTC,CASSSQEDHSYEQYF
TRBJ2-2,TRBV6-5,.,15,.,TGTGCCAGCAGTCAGGACAGACCGAACACCGGGGAGCTGTTTTTT,CASSQDRPNTGELFF
TRBJ2-7,TRBV7-8,few,13,.,TGTGCCAGCAGCTATGCCTCACCCTACGAGCAGTACTTC,CASSYASPYEQYF
TRBJ2-1,TRBV5-5,once,16,TRBD1,TGTGCCAGCAGCTTACTAAACGACAGGGGCTACAATGAGCAGTTCTTC,CASSLLNDRGYNEQFF
TRBJ1-5,TRBV5-6,.,14,.,.,CASSRAGLYQPQHF
TRBJ1-4,TRBV4-1,once,13,.,TGCGCCAGCAGCACCCCAGGGTTAGAAAAACTGTTTTTT,CASSTPGLEKLFF
TRBJ2-7,TRBV4-1,.,15,.,TGCGCCAGCAGCCAAGGGGAGACTAGTACGGCCGAGCAGTACTTC,CASSQGETSTAEQYF
TRBJ1-4,TRBV5-1,.,15,TRBD1,TGCGCCAGCAGCGCCTCCCCAGGGGGTAATGAAAAACTGTTTTTT,CASSASPGGNEKLFF
TRBJ2-2,TRBV11-2,.,14,.,TGTGCCAGCAGCCAGATAACACAGGCCGGGGAGCTGTTTTTT,CASSQITQAGELFF
TRBJ1-6,TRBV4-3,.,14,.,TGCGCCAGCAGCCAAGCGGCAGTGGATTCACCCCTCCACTTT,CASSQAAVDSPLHF
TRBJ2-4,TRBV6-1,.,13,.,TGTGCCAGCACCAACCTAGGACAAAACATTCAGTACTTC,CASTNLGQNIQYF
TRBJ2-1,TRBV5-1,.,13,TRBD1,TGCGCCAGCTGCCGGGACAGTCACAATGAGCAGTTCTTC,CASCRDSHNEQFF
TRBJ2-1,TRBV19,.,16,.,TGTGCCAGTAGTATAGAGGCACAGGGATATTACAATGAGCAGTTCTTC,CASSIEAQGYYNEQFF
TRBJ2-1,TRBV5-1,.,16,TRBD2,TGCGCCAGCAGCTTGGATACTAGCGGATACTACAATGAGCAGTTCTTC,CASSLDTSGYYNEQFF
TRBJ2-1,TRBV14,.,14,.,TGTGCCAGCAGCCAAGCATCTAGGTGGAATGAGCAGTTCTTC,CASSQASRWNEQFF
TRBJ1-4,TRBV5-4,once,14,.,TGTGCCAGCAGCTCTCAAGGACCTAATGAAAAACTGTTTTTT,CASSSQGPNEKLFF
TRBJ2-5,TRBV13,.,14,.,TGTGCCAGCAGCCCACGGAATCTAAGGGAGACCCAGTACTTC,CASSPRNLRETQYF
TRBJ2-2,TRBV28,.,18,TRBD2,TGTGCCAGCAGTCCCTCGACTAGCGCCGACATGAACACCGGGGAGCTGTTTTTT,CASSPSTSADMNTGELFF
TRBJ2-6,TRBV28,once,18,TRBD1,TGTGCCAGCAGTACCCGGGACAGGGGGAAGGCTGGGGCCAACGTCCTGACTTTC,CASSTRDRGKAGANVLTF
TRBJ2-5,TRBV11-3,.,12,.,TGTGCCAGCAGCTTAGAAGGGGAGACCCAGTACTTC,CASSLEGETQYF
TRBJ1-3,TRBV13,.,16,.,TGTGCCAGCAGCCGTCCGGCTTGGGGACTTGGAAACACCATATATTTT,CASSRPAWGLGNTIYF
TRBJ2-5,TRBV4-3,few,19,TRBD2,TGCGCCAGCAGCCGGCTTTGGACTAGCGGGGGGCCGAACCAAGAGACCCAGTACTTC,CASSRLWTSGGPNQETQYF
TRBJ2-1,TRBV7-2,.,19,.,TGTGCCAGCAGCCTCCGGGATAGAAGCGTTTATCCACCTTACAATGAGCAGTTCTTC,CASSLRDRSVYPPYNEQFF
TRBJ1-2,TRBV4-3,.,12,.,TGCGCCAGCAGCGGCACAGGGCCCGGCTACACCTTC,CASSGTGPGYTF
TRBJ2-7,TRBV28,.,13,.,TGTGCCAGCAGCTCCACAGTTACTAACGAGCAGTACTTC,CASSSTVTNEQYF
TRBJ1-2,TRBV11-2,.,16,.,TGTGCCAGCAGCTTAGATCTCACAGGGACCAGATATGGCTACACCTTC,CASSLDLTGTRYGYTF
TRBJ2-3,TRBV18,.,13,.,TGTGCCAGCTCACCACGGACGCAAGATACGCAGTATTTT,CASSPRTQDTQYF
TRBJ1-5,TRBV7-9,once,13,TRBD1,TGTGCCAGCAACCGGGACAGCCATCAGCCCCAGCATTTT,CASNRDSHQPQHF
TRBJ1-1,TRBV6-5,.,14,TRBD1,TGTGCCAGCAGGGGGAGAGGGGGCAACACTGAAGCTTTCTTT,CASRGRGGNTEAFF
TRBJ2-7,TRBV15,.,14,.,TGTGCCACCAGCAGAGAGGCTGAGACCTACGAGCAGTACTTC,CATSREAETYEQYF
TRBJ2-1,TRBV28,.,15,.,TGTGCCAGCAGTTTTGAGGGAGGATCCTACAATGAGCAGTTCTTC,CASSFEGGSYNEQFF
TRBJ1-2,TRBV11-2,.,14,TRBD1,TGTGCCAGCAGCTTAGACGGACAGGCCTATGGCTACACCTTC,CASSLDGQAYGYTF
TRBJ1-6,TRBV9,few,14,.,TGTGCCAGCAGCGTGAGGGCTGGGGATTCACCCCTCCACTTT,CASSVRAGDSPLHF
TRBJ1-1,TRBV11-1,.,14,.,TGTGCCAGCAGCTTAGAACGGAGGAACACTGAAGCTTTCTTT,CASSLERRNTEAFF
TRBJ1-4,TRBV27,few,14,.,TGTGCCAGCAGTTTTACAGGGCGGGGTGAAAAACTGTTTTTT,CASSFTGRGEKLFF
TRBJ1-1,TRBV5-1,.,15,TRBD1,TGCGCCAGCAGCTTGGCCGGTTACAGGGGGGACGGAGCTTTCTTT,CASSLAGYRGDGAFF